The next 18 T cell receptor beta chains were all read from a single sample in a study of regulatory T cells in long-lasting Graves disease. Time point defined: newly diagnosed GD, antithyroid drugs for less than 3 months. PBMCs were the source of the RNA used for TCR sequencing. CDR3 regions were amplified by Arm-PCR using iRepertoire HTBI primers to build TCR beta libraries. TCRdb fed the multiplex PCR reads into MiXCR, producing one record per CDR3 protein. This repertoire shows 450,000 to 650,000 distinct CDR3 sequences, 15% to 20% found once; its top ten account for just under 25%. These data were also filed under a second study, of T cells in Graves' hyperthyroidism and ophthalmopathy.

The specimen was peripheral blood mononuclear cells (PBMCs), collected at new diagnosis, from a patient treated with antithyroid drugs. Every receptor here comes from a woman aged 40-60 years with Graves disease.

This CDR3 reads CASSSTGGGHEQYF. CDR3 coding DNA: TGTGCCAGCAGCTCGACAGGGGGCGGCCACGAGCAGTACTTC. The J gene is TRBJ2-7, the V gene TRBV5-6; TRBD1 matches at 10 bases. V lost 3 bases to trimming and J lost 5 bases; unmatched junction nucleotides: 5. The CDR3 runs to 14 residues. Germline V gene lookup returns CDR1 SGHDT and CDR2 YYEEEE.

The V gene is TRBV5-1, the J gene TRBJ1-6; 8 bases fit TRBD1. CDR1 is SGHRS and CDR2 is YFSETQ in the germline V gene. V shed 4 bases, J shed 0 bases, and the junction held 3 bases outside the gene matches. The length of the CDR3 is 16 residues. The CDR3 reads CASSGTGGSYNSPLHF. The CDR3 DNA sequence: TGCGCCAGCAGCGGCACAGGGGGCTCCTATAATTCACCCCTCCACTTT.

Ten or more counts support this clonotype. The chain employs TRBV6-1 and TRBJ2-3; D tentatively reads TRBD1 or TRBD2 (5 bases each). CDR1 is MNHNS and CDR2 is SASEGT in the germline V gene. Trimming shortened V by 7 bases and J by 1 base, and 21 bases separated the two germline ends. CDR3 size: 17 residues. DNA for the CDR3: TGTGCCAGCAAACAACGGGGTAACCGGGACGGCACAGATACGCAGTATTTT. The encoded protein is CASKQRGNRDGTDTQYF.

This sequence joins TRBV15 and TRBJ2-2, with TRBD2 identical over 9 bases. From germline, CDR1 is LNHNV and CDR2 YYDKDF (reference sequence). This CDR3 comprises 18 residues. V lost 2 bases to trimming and J lost 2 bases; unmatched junction nucleotides: 9. CDR3 bases: TGTGCCACCAGCAGAAAGGTCCTAGCGGGGATCAACACCGGGGAGCTGTTTTTT. Its translation is CATSRKVLAGINTGELFF.

This clonotype was seen just once. A much bigger clone sits one base away, suggesting this may be a read error. J is TRBJ2-1 and V is TRBV5-1; 7 nucleotides match TRBD1. This CDR3 has 16 amino acids. Germline V gene lookup returns CDR1 SGHRS and CDR2 YFSETQ. V was clipped by 3 bases and J by 10 bases; unmatched bases: 16. This chain's CDR3 is CASSSDPSGQSYEQFF. The CDR3 coding sequence is TGCGCCAGCAGCTCCGATCCATCGGGACAGTCCTACGAGCAGTTCTTC.

This clonotype was found a few times. The chain uses TRBV12-5 and TRBJ1-1; no reliable D call. CDR1 is LGHNT and CDR2 is FRNRAP in the germline V gene. This CDR3 contains 11 residues. V lost 3 bases, J lost 7 bases, and 6 bases lay in between. DNA for the CDR3: TGTGCTAGTGGTTTCCGCAGTGAAGCTTTCTTT. This gives the protein CASGFRSEAFF.

This chain joins TRBV4-1 and TRBJ2-1; 9 bases line up with TRBD1. J lost 7 bases, V lost 5 bases, and 9 bases had no gene match. Germline V CDR1 and CDR2: MGHRA, YSYEKL. The CDR3 is made up of 15 amino acids. The CDR3 DNA sequence: TGCGCCAGCAGCATTATGTCCGGGACAGGGAATGAGCAGTTCTTC. It yields the protein CASSIMSGTGNEQFF.

This rearrangement joins TRBV5-1 to TRBJ2-7; possibly TRBD2 for D (5 bases). The germline gives CDR1 SGHRS, CDR2 YFSETQ. The CDR3 sequence is 17 residues long. Trimming stripped 0 bases from V and 0 bases from J, with 16 bases between. CDR3 amino acids: CASSLAGEGPSSYEQYF. The CDR3 DNA reads as TGCGCCAGCAGCTTGGCCGGTGAGGGCCCAAGCTCCTACGAGCAGTACTTC.

The rearrangement links TRBV19 to TRBJ2-1; D is perhaps TRBD1 or TRBD2 (5 bases each). Trimming took 0 bases from V and 3 from J, leaving 12 bases between them. The CDR3 consists of 16 residues. Germline V gives CDR1 LNHDA, CDR2 SQIVND (reference sequence). As DNA, the CDR3 is TGTGCCAGTAGTATAGATGAAGGGGAGATCTACAATGAGCAGTTCTTC. Its protein is CASSIDEGEIYNEQFF.

There are a few counts of this clonotype. The chain combines TRBV20-1 with TRBJ2-7, with 8 bases lining up with TRBD1. The CDR3 has 13 amino acids. The germline V gene has CDR1 DFQATT and CDR2 SNEGSKA (reference sequence). The trim removed 7 bases at V and 5 bases at J, leaving 10 bases unmatched. CDR3 sequence: CSGGQGAVDEQYF. In DNA, the CDR3 is TGCAGTGGGGGTCAGGGGGCGGTGGACGAGCAGTACTTC.

There are a few counts of this clonotype. The J gene is TRBJ1-2, the V gene TRBV15; perhaps TRBD1 as D (5 bases). This CDR3 has 16 amino acids. The V gene lost 5 bases and the J gene lost 1 base, with 17 bases spanning the gap. Germline V gene sequence: CDR1 LNHNV, CDR2 YYDKDF (reference sequence). The CDR3 spells CATSSMGRGSNYGYTF. The DNA of the CDR3 is TGTGCCACCAGCTCAATGGGGCGGGGGAGTAACTATGGCTACACCTTC.

As concerns this clonotype: A much larger clone sits a single nucleotide away, making a read error possible. This sequence joins TRBV10-3 and TRBJ2-3, with D possibly matching TRBD1 (5 bases). Per the germline V gene, CDR1 is ENHRY and CDR2 is SYGVKD. Deletions cut 5 bases from V and 4 bases from J, with 25 bases between. CDR3 size: 18 residues. The CDR3 sequence: CAISYPTWGASPPDTQYF. In DNA form, the CDR3 reads TGTGCCATCAGTTACCCGACCTGGGGCGCGAGCCCACCAGATACGCAGTATTTT.

The rearrangement links TRBV6-2 or TRBV6-3 to TRBJ1-5; D unresolved. This CDR3 spans 15 amino acids. The V end lost 4 bases, the J end lost 0 bases, and 10 bases lay between the germline ends. The germline V gene encodes CDR1 MNHEY and CDR2 SVGEGT. CDR3: CASSSYGYSNQPQHF. CDR3 nucleotide sequence: TGTGCCAGCAGTTCTTACGGTTATAGCAATCAGCCCCAGCATTTT.

This clonotype has at least ten counts. The chain is built from TRBV28 and TRBJ2-5; the D is unclear. V was clipped by 2 bases and J by 5 bases, with 12 bases between them. The V gene's germline CDR1 is MDHEN and CDR2 SYDVKM. CDR3 length: 14 residues. As DNA, the CDR3 is TGTGCCAGCAGTTTACGGCGGTCCGAGGAGACCCAGTACTTC. Its translation: CASSLRRSEETQYF.

There are many counts of this clonotype. This chain joins TRBV3-1 and TRBJ2-7; the D gene is possibly TRBD2 (5 bases). This CDR3 contains 13 residues. In germline, CDR1 is LGHDT, CDR2 YNNKEL (reference sequence). Between the trimmed V and J ends, which lost 3 bases and 4 bases, there was a span of 10 bases. This chain's CDR3 is CASSQPGGYEQYF. The DNA for the CDR3 is TGTGCCAGCAGCCAGCCAGGCGGGTACGAGCAGTACTTC.

This clonotype was seen many times. The chain links TRBV2 to TRBJ2-3, with TRBD2 matching 10 bases. The CDR3 contains 15 residues. In germline, CDR1 is SNHLY, CDR2 FYNNEI. V was clipped by 2 bases and J by 5 bases; unmatched bases: 4. The DNA for the CDR3 is TGTGCCAGCAGTGAATTGCTAGCGGGAGTAGATACGCAGTATTTT. It specifies CASSELLAGVDTQYF.

This clonotype was counted at least ten times. The rearrangement uses TRBV5-1 and TRBJ2-1; 9 bases align to TRBD2. Germline lookup yields CDR1 SGHRS and CDR2 YFSETQ. CDR3 length: 20 residues. The trim removed 0 bases at V and 5 bases at J, leaving 18 bases unmatched. CDR3 amino acids: CASSLGPPLAGLGRDNEQFF. Written as DNA, the CDR3 is TGCGCCAGCAGCTTGGGCCCTCCCCTAGCGGGGCTCGGTAGGGACAATGAGCAGTTCTTC.

The V and J genes are TRBV3-1 and TRBJ2-1; 10 nucleotides align to TRBD1. This CDR3 is 16 amino acids long. Trimming took 3 bases from V and 2 from J; bases not matched to a gene: 4. The V gene's germline CDR1 is LGHDT and CDR2 YNNKEL (reference sequence). CDR3 sequence (DNA): TGTGCCAGCAGCCATTCGACAGGGGGCCCCTACAATGAGCAGTTCTTC. It is translated as CASSHSTGGPYNEQFF.